This is a list of T cell receptor beta chains from one sample in a study of cytomegalovirus exposure and HLA in healthy donors. TCRdb's copy holds only in-frame clones and misses some; the assay was immunoSEQ multiplex PCR. Here the sample spans tens of thousands of clones, approximately 74% being singletons. The sample comprised PBMCs. The receptors were gathered from a woman aged 45-65 years in good health and CMV-seropositive. Each CDR3 is given with its conserved first and last residue. The D gene is left open where the match is weak. For some rows the clone size is stated as once, few or many, or as a class when expanded; others skip it.

CDR3 protein,CDR3 DNA,D gene,clone size,V gene,CDR3 length,J gene
CASSNWHRVGYEQYF,TGCGCCAGCAGCAATTGGCACAGGGTAGGCTACGAGCAGTACTTC,.,.,TRBV4-1,15,TRBJ2-7
CASCRRSGWNEQFF,TGTGCCAGTTGTAGACGGTCGGGATGGAATGAGCAGTTCTTC,.,few,TRBV19,14,TRBJ2-1
CASSELSGRAGNEQFF,TGTGCCAGCAGCGAACTTAGCGGGAGGGCCGGGAATGAGCAGTTCTTC,TRBD2,.,TRBV2,16,TRBJ2-1
CASREQGPEAFF,TGTGCCAGCAGAGAACAGGGTCCTGAAGCTTTCTTT,.,.,TRBV25-1,12,TRBJ1-1
CASSYGTDANQPQHF,TGTGCCAGCAGTTATGGGACTGACGCGAATCAGCCCCAGCATTTT,.,.,TRBV6-5,15,TRBJ1-5
CASRDRAHEQYF,TGTGCCAGTAGGGACAGGGCCCACGAGCAGTACTTC,TRBD1,.,TRBV6-1,12,TRBJ2-7
CATSRDLLQVSQETQYF,TGTGCCACCAGCAGAGACCTTTTACAGGTGTCCCAAGAGACCCAGTACTTC,.,.,TRBV15,17,TRBJ2-5
CASSLDGLALGNEQFF,TGTGCCAGCAGCTTAGATGGCCTAGCGCTAGGTAATGAGCAGTTCTTC,.,few,TRBV7-9,16,TRBJ2-1
CASSHGLINTEAFF,TGTGCCAGCAGTCACGGACTGATAAACACTGAAGCTTTCTTT,.,.,TRBV27,14,TRBJ1-1
CASSPPGGPEAFF,TGCGCCAGCAGCCCCCCTGGAGGGCCTGAAGCTTTCTTT,.,.,TRBV4-1,13,TRBJ1-1
CAWGPASGDQETQYF,TGTGCCTGGGGGCCTGCTAGCGGAGACCAAGAGACCCAGTACTTC,TRBD2,once,TRBV30,15,TRBJ2-5
CASSALAVYEQYF,TGTGCCAGCAGCGCGCTAGCGGTTTACGAGCAGTACTTC,TRBD2,few,TRBV7-9,13,TRBJ2-7
CASSGVTGFEQFF,TGTGCCAGCAGCGGTGTTACAGGGTTTGAGCAGTTCTTC,.,few,TRBV7-3,13,TRBJ2-1
CSVEGVTGSYEQYF,TGCAGCGTTGAAGGGGTGACAGGCTCCTACGAGCAGTACTTC,.,.,TRBV29-1,14,TRBJ2-7
CASSSGTGYQPQHF,TGTGCCAGCAGTTCCGGGACAGGCTATCAGCCCCAGCATTTT,TRBD1,.,TRBV28,14,TRBJ1-5
CASSYTAYEQYF,TGTGCCAGCAGCTACACCGCCTACGAGCAGTACTTC,.,.,TRBV7-9,12,TRBJ2-7
CASSLAHSSTYEQYF,TGTGCCAGCAGTTTAGCGCACAGCTCCACCTACGAGCAGTACTTC,.,.,TRBV27,15,TRBJ2-7
CASSSTGTNYGYTF,TGTGCCAGCAGCTCTACCGGGACAAACTATGGCTACACCTTC,.,.,TRBV7-9,14,TRBJ1-2
CASSSIVLNSNQPQHF,TGTGCCAGCAGCTCTATAGTACTGAATAGCAATCAGCCCCAGCATTTT,.,.,TRBV7-3,16,TRBJ1-5
CASTPIATNEKLFF,TGTGCCAGCACCCCCATTGCAACTAATGAAAAACTGTTTTTT,.,.,TRBV2,14,TRBJ1-4
CSVASDSEQFF,TGCAGCGTTGCTTCCGACAGCGAGCAGTTCTTC,.,few,TRBV29-1,11,TRBJ2-1
CASSFLGRALQETQYF,TGTGCCAGCAGCTTCCTTGGCAGGGCGCTCCAAGAGACCCAGTACTTC,.,few,TRBV7-9,16,TRBJ2-5
CSVGTGLPLEAFF,TGCAGCGTTGGAACAGGGTTGCCCCTTGAAGCTTTCTTT,.,.,TRBV29-1,13,TRBJ1-1
CASKIRDTGSYEQYF,TGTGCCAGCAAAATCAGGGACACTGGCTCCTACGAGCAGTACTTC,.,.,TRBV6-5,15,TRBJ2-7
CASSGGGLETQYF,TGTGCCAGCAGCGGGGGGGGTTTGGAGACCCAGTACTTC,TRBD2,.,TRBV9,13,TRBJ2-5
CASSFSGRMGSLAKNIQYF,TGTGCCAGTAGTTTCAGCGGGAGGATGGGATCACTAGCCAAAAACATTCAGTACTTC,TRBD2,.,TRBV19,19,TRBJ2-4
CASSWEIGGLNTGELFF,TGCGCCAGCAGCTGGGAAATAGGGGGATTGAACACCGGGGAGCTGTTTTTT,.,.,TRBV5-1,17,TRBJ2-2
CASSLGPSGAYNEQFF,TGTGCCAGCAGCTTGGGCCCTAGCGGGGCCTACAATGAGCAGTTCTTC,TRBD2,.,TRBV5-4,16,TRBJ2-1
CASSLRGGQGDTEAFF,TGTGCCAGCAGCCTTCGGGGAGGCCAGGGCGACACTGAAGCTTTCTTT,.,few,TRBV7-9,16,TRBJ1-1